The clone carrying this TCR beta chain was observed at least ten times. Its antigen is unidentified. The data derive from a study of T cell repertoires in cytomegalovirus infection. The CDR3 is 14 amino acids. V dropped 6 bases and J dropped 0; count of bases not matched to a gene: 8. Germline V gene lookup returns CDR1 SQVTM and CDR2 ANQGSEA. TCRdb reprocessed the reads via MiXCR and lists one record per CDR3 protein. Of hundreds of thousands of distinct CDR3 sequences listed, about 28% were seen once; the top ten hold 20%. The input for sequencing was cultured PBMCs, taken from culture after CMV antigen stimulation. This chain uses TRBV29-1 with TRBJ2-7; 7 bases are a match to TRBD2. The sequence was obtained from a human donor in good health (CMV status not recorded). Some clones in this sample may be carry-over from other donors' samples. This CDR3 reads CSVLGGDYSYEQYF. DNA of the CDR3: TGCAGCGTCCTGGGGGGGGACTACTCCTACGAGCAGTACTTC.